One sample yielded the 25 T cell receptor beta chains listed below, sequenced in a study of blood T cell repertoires in COVID-19. Clones were read by immunoSEQ multiplex PCR, and TCRdb kept only the in-frame ones, dropping some. The table includes 370,000 or so clones, around 87% detected once. The specimen was PBMCs or T cells enriched from blood (not recorded which). These receptors were taken from a man younger than 40 who had recovered from COVID-19.

The CDR3: CAISERGQGAGRVEQYF. CDR3 DNA: TGTGCCATCAGTGAGAGGGGACAGGGGGCGGGAAGGGTCGAGCAGTACTTC. This rearrangement joins TRBV10-3 to TRBJ2-7, with 12 bases lining up with TRBD1. The CDR3 is 17 amino acids. With V trimmed by 2 bases and J by 6 bases, 11 bases remained unmatched. Looked up from germline, CDR1 is ENHRY and CDR2 is SYGVKD.

The chain employs TRBV10-1 and TRBJ2-3; D perhaps matches TRBD2 (5 bases). Germline CDR1 and CDR2: WNHNN and SYGVQD (reference sequence). Between the trimmed V and J ends, which lost 0 bases and 2 bases, there was a span of 12 bases. The CDR3 sequence is 16 residues long. The CDR3 sequence: CASSESLGDFTDTQYF. CDR3 sequence (DNA): TGCGCCAGCAGTGAGTCGCTGGGAGACTTCACAGATACGCAGTATTTT.

The chain joins TRBV4-3 to TRBJ1-5, with 9 bases matching TRBD1. Trimming took 8 bases from V and 1 from J; bases not matched to a gene: 3. CDR3 length equals 14 residues. Per the germline V gene, CDR1 is LGHNA and CDR2 is YSLEER. In DNA form, the CDR3 reads TGCGCCAGCGGGACAGGGTTGAGCAATCAGCCCCAGCATTTT. Its protein is CASGTGLSNQPQHF.

This clone was counted a few times. Compared with germline, one end of the junction differs, possibly owing to a read error. The rearrangement links TRBV27 to TRBJ1-2; D not resolved. The CDR3 length is 10 residues. Germline CDR1 and CDR2: MNHEY and SMNVEV (reference sequence). The CDR3: CATCGEGRRF. In DNA, the CDR3 is TGTGCCACCTGTGGCGAGGGCAGGCGCTTC.

This chain connects TRBV10-3 to TRBJ2-2; 10 bases match TRBD2. Germline V CDR1 and CDR2: ENHRY, SYGVKD. V gave up 7 bases and J gave up 2 bases; unmatched junction bases: 7. The CDR3 consists of 16 residues. The CDR3 sequence is CAIKPGLAVNTGELFF. The CDR3 nucleotides are TGTGCCATCAAACCCGGACTAGCGGTAAACACCGGGGAGCTGTTTTTT.

The genes are TRBV14 and TRBJ1-4; D may be TRBD1 (5 bases). CDR3 length equals 16 residues. Trimming removed 0 bases at V and 6 bases at J, with 14 bases between. The germline gives CDR1 SGHDN, CDR2 FVKESK. CDR3 DNA: TGTGCCAGCAGCCAAGATGAGTTTGGAGGGGATGAAAAACTGTTTTTT. This encodes CASSQDEFGGDEKLFF.

The chain is built from TRBV30 and TRBJ2-1; 8 bases are shared with TRBD2. Germline values: CDR1 GTSNPN, CDR2 SVGIG (reference sequence). J lost 4 bases, V lost 0 bases, and 5 bases had no gene match. The CDR3 spans 15 residues. CDR3 DNA sequence: TGTGCCTGGAGTGTCTTAGCGGGGCAATACAATGAGCAGTTCTTC. The encoded protein is CAWSVLAGQYNEQFF.

This chain joins TRBV5-1 and TRBJ1-5, with D maybe TRBD1 (6 bases). Germline-derived CDR1 and CDR2 are SGHRS and YFSETQ. Trimming took 4 bases from V and 7 from J, leaving 18 bases between them. There are 15 residues in the CDR3. The CDR3 nucleotides read TGCGCCAGCAGCCCATCGACAGGATCTTCGCAGCCCCAGCATTTT. This codes for CASSPSTGSSQPQHF.

The chain has TRBV10-2 and TRBJ2-7, with 7 positions matching TRBD1. This CDR3 comprises 12 residues. Germline trimming cut 8 bases from V and 3 bases from J; bases unmatched to any gene: 4. Germline CDR1 is WSHSY and CDR2 is SAAADI. This chain's CDR3 is CASEGDSYEQYF. The CDR3 DNA follows: TGCGCCAGCGAGGGGGACAGCTACGAGCAGTACTTC.

This chain connects TRBV28 to TRBJ1-1, with 10 bases that match TRBD1. CDR1 MDHEN and CDR2 SYDVKM come from the germline V gene. After removal of 5 bases from V and 1 base from J, the junction contained 7 bases not matched to a gene. The CDR3 length is 16 residues. The CDR3 loop reads CASSQDRGPWNTEAFF. The CDR3 DNA follows: TGTGCCAGCAGTCAAGACAGGGGGCCCTGGAACACTGAAGCTTTCTTT.

V usage is TRBV4-1 and J usage is TRBJ1-5; 10 bases match TRBD1. CDR1 and CDR2 from the germline V gene are MGHRA and YSYEKL. V lost 1 base, J lost 7 bases, and 19 bases stayed unmatched. This CDR3 is 20 amino acids long. Here the CDR3 DNA reads TGCGCCAGCAGCCAAGGGGGATGGGACAGGGGCCCAATCAGGAGGCAGCCCCAGCATTTT. Its protein is CASSQGGWDRGPIRRQPQHF.

The rearrangement uses TRBV18 and TRBJ2-5; no definite D call. The CDR3 loop spans 14 amino acids. Germline V gene sequence: CDR1 KGHSH, CDR2 LQKENI. V was shortened by 4 bases and J by 1 base, with 10 bases between the two germline ends. CDR3 coding DNA: TGTGCCAGCTCACTAACCTTAGTCCAAGAGACCCAGTACTTC. Translated: CASSLTLVQETQYF.

The CDR3 protein is CASTPSGRASYNEQFF. In nucleotides, the CDR3 is TGTGCCAGCACTCCCTCGGGCAGGGCCTCCTACAATGAGCAGTTCTTC. This rearrangement joins TRBV2 to TRBJ2-1, with D possibly TRBD1 on 5 matching bases. Trimming pared 7 bases from V and 0 bases from J, leaving 16 bases between. Germline CDR1 SNHLY, CDR2 FYNNEI. The CDR3 is 16 amino acids.

This rearrangement joins TRBV6-6 to TRBJ2-1, with a possible D match to TRBD2 (5 bases). The CDR3 runs to 14 residues. Trimming took 7 bases from V and 3 from J, leaving 13 bases between them. From germline, CDR1 is MNHNY and CDR2 SVGAGI (reference sequence). The CDR3 here is CASTLSGNYNEQFF. The CDR3 bases are TGTGCCAGCACCTTAAGCGGAAACTACAATGAGCAGTTCTTC.

This clone was counted once. The chain combines TRBV4-2 with TRBJ1-1; D is unresolved. CDR3 length equals 11 residues. CDR1 and CDR2 from the germline V gene are LGHNA and YNFKEQ. V was cut by 7 bases and J by 4 bases, with 7 bases left in between. CDR3 region: CASTSGTEAFF. The CDR3 DNA sequence: TGTGCCAGCACCTCGGGCACTGAAGCTTTCTTT.

This chain uses TRBV5-1 with TRBJ1-6; 7 nucleotides agree with TRBD1. Germline V gene lookup returns CDR1 SGHRS and CDR2 YFSETQ. Germline trimming cut 7 bases from V and 8 bases from J; bases unmatched to any gene: 21. The CDR3 extends over 18 amino acids. The CDR3 DNA reads as TGCGCCAGCGCGGCTTCGCTACGAACAGGGGCCTGGGATTCACCCCTCCACTTT. As protein: CASAASLRTGAWDSPLHF.

This clone was seen a handful of times. The gene calls are TRBV30 and TRBJ2-6, with D perhaps TRBD1 (6 bases). CDR1 and CDR2 (germline): GTSNPN, SVGIG (reference sequence). The CDR3 extends over 22 amino acids. Trimming stripped 3 bases from V and 0 bases from J, with 30 bases between. Here the CDR3 reads CAWRFTSTGRFGSLSGANVLTF. Written as DNA, the CDR3 is TGTGCCTGGAGGTTTACCTCAACAGGGCGCTTCGGCTCCCTCTCTGGGGCCAACGTCCTGACTTTC.

As regards this clone: The sample contains more than one DNA sequence encoding this CDR3. This sequence joins TRBV12-3 or TRBV12-4 and TRBJ2-2; 8 bases are shared with TRBD1. The CDR3 has 13 residues. The V and J ends lost 6 bases and 6 bases, in that order; junction bases with no gene match: 3. As DNA, the CDR3 is TGTGCCAGCAGGTTACAGGGGGCCGGGGAGCTGTTTTTT. It codes for CASRLQGAGELFF.

This chain joins TRBV9 and TRBJ1-2; D unclear. The V gene lost 0 bases and the J gene lost 4 bases, with 10 bases spanning the gap. This CDR3 has 14 amino acids. Germline CDR1 is SGDLS and CDR2 is YYNGEE. CDR3 sequence (DNA): TGTGCCAGCAGCGTAGGCCCCTATACCTATGGCTACACCTTC. Encoded protein: CASSVGPYTYGYTF.

This clone was observed a single time. The CDR3 loop is CASQGYDYGYTF. In DNA form, the CDR3 reads TGTGCCAGTCAGGGATATGACTATGGCTACACCTTC. The J gene is TRBJ1-2, the V gene TRBV19; a weak D match, TRBD1 (5 bases). Germline V lookup: CDR1 LNHDA, CDR2 SQIVND (reference sequence). The CDR3 spans 12 residues. Deletions cut 8 bases from V and 3 bases from J, with 10 bases between.

J is TRBJ1-1 and V is TRBV7-9; D is uncertain. The ends were cut back, 6 bases at V and 4 bases at J, with 12 bases in the middle. This CDR3 is 13 amino acids long. The germline CDR1 and CDR2 sequences are SEHNR and FQNEAQ (reference sequence). CDR3 region: CASSQEVRTEAFF. Here the CDR3 DNA reads TGTGCCAGCAGTCAGGAAGTGCGCACTGAAGCTTTCTTT.

The rearrangement joins TRBV19 to TRBJ1-2, with TRBD1 as a possible D gene (6 bases). Germline V lookup: CDR1 LNHDA, CDR2 SQIVND (reference sequence). The CDR3 extends over 13 amino acids. Trimming took 5 bases from V and 5 from J, leaving 12 bases between them. The CDR3 protein is CASSPGVPYGYTF. The CDR3 DNA reads TGTGCCAGTAGTCCAGGGGTTCCTTATGGCTACACCTTC.

This chain joins TRBV10-3 and TRBJ2-3, with 11 bases aligning to TRBD2. The CDR3 runs to 17 residues. Germline CDR1 and CDR2: ENHRY and SYGVKD. The V gene end was trimmed by 4 bases and the J gene end by 2 bases; junction bases not matched to a gene: 8. CDR3 region: CAISARLAGLNTDTQYF. The CDR3 bases are TGTGCCATCAGTGCAAGACTAGCGGGGTTAAACACAGATACGCAGTATTTT.

The V and J genes are TRBV11-3 and TRBJ2-2; possible D gene TRBD1, 6 bases. CDR3 length: 14 residues. Trimming took off 5 bases at V and 3 bases at J, with 10 bases between the two ends. Germline CDR1 reads SGHNT; CDR2 reads YENEEA. CDR3 loop: CASSLGQYTGELFF. The CDR3 coding sequence is TGTGCCAGCAGCCTTGGACAGTACACCGGGGAGCTGTTTTTT.

The rearrangement uses TRBV19 and TRBJ2-3, with D maybe TRBD2 (6 bases). Per the germline V gene, CDR1 is LNHDA and CDR2 is SQIVND (reference sequence). The CDR3 covers 15 residues. The V end was cut by 1 base, the J end by 2 bases, with 10 bases between. The CDR3 loop is CASSIGGVSTDTQYF. The CDR3 nucleotides are TGTGCCAGTAGTATAGGGGGGGTTTCCACAGATACGCAGTATTTT.